Following are 13 T cell receptor beta chains from one sample sequenced in a study of blood T cells in healthy people across ages. Using a J-beta primer mix together with a sample-barcoded 5' primer, a second PCR was run for about 7 to 12 cycles. TCRdb itself ran the 5' RACE reads through MiXCR, one entry per CDR3 protein. The sample has some 1,000,000 distinct CDR3 sequences, under 30% seen once; the top ten hold about 0.8%. The same specimen was also included in a second study, on T cells of mothers and their children.

The sample was blood. All receptors derive from a girl aged 2 to 10 in good health.

The rearrangement joins TRBV6-5 to TRBJ1-6; 9 bases align to TRBD1. Germline-derived CDR1 and CDR2 are MNHEY and SVGAGI. The CDR3 runs 13 residues. V lost 6 bases and J lost 10; bases outside the gene matches: 4. The CDR3 here is CASRSGTGSPLHF. In DNA form, the CDR3 reads TGTGCCAGCAGATCCGGGACAGGGTCACCCCTCCACTTT.

The V call is TRBV7-9, the J call TRBJ2-3; no clear D. This CDR3 is built from 14 residues. CDR1 is SEHNR and CDR2 is FQNEAQ in the germline V gene (reference sequence). Trimming cost V 5 bases and J 4 bases, with 13 bases left between them. The CDR3 DNA reads as TGTGCCAGCAGCCAACGTTTCTGGCCAGATACGCAGTATTTT. It codes for CASSQRFWPDTQYF. The complete variable domain, with remaining parts taken from reference TRBV7-9 and TRBJ2-3, reads DTGVSQNPRHKITKRGQNVTFRCDPISEHNRLYWYRQTLGQGPEFLTYFQNEAQLEKSRLLSDRFSAERPKGSFSTLEIQRTEQGDSAMYLCASSQRFWPDTQYFGPGTRLTVL.

This chain links TRBV9 with TRBJ2-5; 12 bases agree with TRBD1. Trimming removed 4 bases from V and 11 bases from J; junction bases left unmatched: 9. Germline CDR1 and CDR2: SGDLS and YYNGEE. The CDR3 consists of 14 residues. The CDR3, as DNA: TGTGCCAGCAGCCCGGGACAGGGGGCATGGGAGCAGTACTTC. Translation gives CASSPGQGAWEQYF.

This clonotype was counted between two and nine times. An end of the junction does not agree with germline; a read error may underlie this. The rearrangement links TRBV29-1 to TRBJ2-7; 7 bases map to TRBD1. The CDR3 is made up of 11 amino acids. Germline values: CDR1 SQVTM, CDR2 ANQGSEA. In DNA, the CDR3 is TGCAGCGTTGATCTTACAGGGGTCATAAACTTC. Encoded protein: CSVDLTGVINF.

This chain uses TRBV7-2 with TRBJ2-3; the match to TRBD1 covers 7 bases. V lost 5 bases and J lost 5; bases outside the gene matches: 7. There are 14 residues in the CDR3. The germline V gene encodes CDR1 SGHTA and CDR2 FQGNSA. The CDR3 nucleotides are TGTGCCAGCAGCACGAACAGGGGATTAGATACGCAGTATTTT. It yields the protein CASSTNRGLDTQYF.

This clonotype was found a few times. The genes are TRBV7-9 and TRBJ1-6; no firm D call. CDR3 size: 16 residues. V lost 5 bases and J 4 bases, leaving 15 bases between the germline ends. Germline V gene lookup returns CDR1 SEHNR and CDR2 FQNEAQ (reference sequence). CDR3 bases: TGTGCCAGCAGCCCCGACCTTGCGGGTTATAATTCACCCCTCCACTTT. This sequence encodes CASSPDLAGYNSPLHF.

This clonotype was counted between two and nine times. A junction end diverges from the germline sequence, so it may reflect a read error. This chain links TRBV29-1 with TRBJ2-3; D is perhaps TRBD1 or TRBD2 (5 bases each). Germline V CDR1 and CDR2: SQVTM, ANQGSEA. The CDR3 contains 14 residues. The CDR3 loop reads CSVEGRISTYTQYF. DNA for the CDR3: TGCAGCGTAGAGGGGCGGATTAGCACATATACGCAGTATTTT.

The chain recombines TRBV28 with TRBJ2-1; 13 nucleotides align to TRBD2. The CDR3 consists of 16 residues. Trimming removed 3 bases from V and 6 bases from J; junction bases left unmatched: 5. Germline V gene lookup returns CDR1 MDHEN and CDR2 SYDVKM. In DNA form, the CDR3 reads TGTGCCAGCAGTTTCGTACTAGCGGGAGGGCCCAATGAGCAGTTCTTC. Residues: CASSFVLAGGPNEQFF.

The genes are TRBV7-9 and TRBJ2-1; tentative D call: TRBD2 (5 bases). Germline-derived CDR1 and CDR2 are SEHNR and FQNEAQ (reference sequence). V was pared by 3 bases and J by 9 bases, with 12 bases between. There are 13 residues in the CDR3. CDR3 bases: TGTGCCAGCAGCTTCCCAGCGGAACCTGAGCAGTTCTTC. Residues: CASSFPAEPEQFF. The full variable domain, in which reference TRBV7-9 and TRBJ2-1 provide the parts outside the CDR3, is DTGVSQNPRHKITKRGQNVTFRCDPISEHNRLYWYRQTLGQGPEFLTYFQNEAQLEKSRLLSDRFSAERPKGSFSTLEIQRTEQGDSAMYLCASSFPAEPEQFFGPGTRLTVL.

This clonotype showed up just a few times. The chain employs TRBV7-9 and TRBJ2-5; D gene ambiguous. The end of the DNA fits TRBJ2-7 better, so the J call may be wrong. The CDR3 totals 14 residues. CDR1 SEHNR and CDR2 FQNEAQ come from the germline V gene (reference sequence). CDR3 in DNA: TGTGCCAGCAGCTCCTCGTCTGTGACCTACGAGCAGTACTTC. As protein: CASSSSSVTYEQYF.

CDR3 nucleotide sequence: TGTGCCAGCAGCCAATTTTCTATCCTGGGACAGTTCCACGAGCAGTACTTC. Protein product: CASSQFSILGQFHEQYF. The chain employs TRBV4-2 and TRBJ2-1; TRBD1 matches 7 bases. The DNA end lines up better with TRBJ2-7; the J call may be wrong. The CDR3 runs to 17 residues. From germline, CDR1 is LGHNA and CDR2 YNFKEQ.

This clonotype was found a few times. This chain links TRBV10-3 with TRBJ2-7; D is ambiguous. The CDR3 runs 13 residues. Trimming took 4 bases from V and 0 from J, leaving 7 bases between them. Looked up from germline, CDR1 is ENHRY and CDR2 is SYGVKD. The CDR3 sequence: CAISVQSSYEQYF. CDR3 nucleotides: TGTGCCATCAGTGTGCAGTCCTCCTACGAGCAGTACTTC.

The gene calls are TRBV7-9 and TRBJ2-3; D is undetermined. The V gene lost 3 bases and the J gene lost 3 bases, with 13 bases spanning the gap. Looked up from germline, CDR1 is SEHNR and CDR2 is FQNEAQ (reference sequence). CDR3 length: 15 residues. The DNA for the CDR3 is TGTGCCAGCAGCTTTCCAGAGGTGAGGACAGATACGCAGTATTTT. As protein: CASSFPEVRTDTQYF.